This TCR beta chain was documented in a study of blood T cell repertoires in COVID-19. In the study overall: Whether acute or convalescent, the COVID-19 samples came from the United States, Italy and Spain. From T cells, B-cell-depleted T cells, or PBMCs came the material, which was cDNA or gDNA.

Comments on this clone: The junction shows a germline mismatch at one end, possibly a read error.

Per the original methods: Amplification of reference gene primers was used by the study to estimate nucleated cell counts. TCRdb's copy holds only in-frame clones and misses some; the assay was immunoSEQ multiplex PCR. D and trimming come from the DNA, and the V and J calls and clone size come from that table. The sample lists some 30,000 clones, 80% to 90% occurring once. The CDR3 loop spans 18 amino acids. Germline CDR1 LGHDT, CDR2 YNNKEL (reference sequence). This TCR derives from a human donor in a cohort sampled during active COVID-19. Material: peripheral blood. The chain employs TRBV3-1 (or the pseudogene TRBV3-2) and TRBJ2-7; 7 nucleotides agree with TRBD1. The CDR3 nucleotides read TGTGCCAGCACCCCCCCGAGGGGGCGCCTCACAACCTTCTACCAGCAGTACTTC. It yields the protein CASTPPRGRLTTFYQQYF.